This T cell receptor beta chain is drawn from a study of blood T cells in healthy people across ages. General study points: It was found that TCR beta diversity correlated strongly with the percentage of naive T cells. More naive CD4+ cells and higher diversity were found in long-lived than in aged donors.

Using a J-beta primer mix together with a sample-barcoded 5' primer, a second PCR was run for about 6 to 11 cycles. TCRdb used MiXCR to reprocess the 5' RACE reads, holding one entry per CDR3 protein. There are about 780,000 distinct CDR3 sequences in the sample; around half occur only once, and 15% to 20% lies in the top ten. The V end was cut by 0 bases, the J end by 9 bases, with 9 bases between. Germline-derived CDR1 and CDR2 are SQVTM and ANQGSEA. The CDR3 loop spans 11 amino acids. About this clonotype: Its antigen is not known.

The chain employs TRBV29-1 and TRBJ2-7; D is perhaps TRBD2 (5 bases). The sequencing input was blood. The origin of this receptor is a man aged 80 or over in good health. This CDR3 is CSVEEKAGQYF. The CDR3 DNA reads TGCAGCGTTGAAGAAAAGGCGGGGCAGTACTTC.